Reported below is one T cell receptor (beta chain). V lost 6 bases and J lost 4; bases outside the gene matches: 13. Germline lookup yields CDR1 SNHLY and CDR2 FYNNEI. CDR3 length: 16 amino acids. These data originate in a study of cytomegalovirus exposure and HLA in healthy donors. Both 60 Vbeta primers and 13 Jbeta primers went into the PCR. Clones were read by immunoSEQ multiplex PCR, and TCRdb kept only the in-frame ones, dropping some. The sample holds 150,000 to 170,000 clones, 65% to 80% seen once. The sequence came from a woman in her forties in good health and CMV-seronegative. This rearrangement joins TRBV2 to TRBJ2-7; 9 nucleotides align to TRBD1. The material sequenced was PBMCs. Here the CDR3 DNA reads TGTGCCAGCAGCAGAGGCCGGGACAGGGTTAAATACGAGCAGTACTTC. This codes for CASSRGRDRVKYEQYF. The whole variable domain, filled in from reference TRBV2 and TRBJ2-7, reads EPEVTQTPSHQVTQMGQEVILRCVPISNHLYFYWYRQILGQKVEFLVSFYNNEISEKSEIFDDQFSVERPDGSNFTLKIRSTKLEDSAMYFCASSRGRDRVKYEQYFGPGTRLTVT.